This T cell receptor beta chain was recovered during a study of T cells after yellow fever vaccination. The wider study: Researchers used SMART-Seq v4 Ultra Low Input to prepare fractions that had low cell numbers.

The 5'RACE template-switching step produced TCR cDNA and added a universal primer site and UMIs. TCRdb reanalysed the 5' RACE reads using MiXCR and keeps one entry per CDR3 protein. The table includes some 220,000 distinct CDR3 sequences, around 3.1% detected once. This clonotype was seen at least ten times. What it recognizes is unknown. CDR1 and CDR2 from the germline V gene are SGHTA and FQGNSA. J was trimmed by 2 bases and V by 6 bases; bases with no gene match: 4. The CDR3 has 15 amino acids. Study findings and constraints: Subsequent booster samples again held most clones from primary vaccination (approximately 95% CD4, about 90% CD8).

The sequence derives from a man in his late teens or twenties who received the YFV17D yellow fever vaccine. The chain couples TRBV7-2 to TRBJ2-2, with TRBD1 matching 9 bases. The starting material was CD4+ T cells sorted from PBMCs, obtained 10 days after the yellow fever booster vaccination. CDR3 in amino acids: CASSWTGANTGELFF. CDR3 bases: TGTGCCAGCAGTTGGACAGGGGCTAACACCGGGGAGCTGTTTTTT.